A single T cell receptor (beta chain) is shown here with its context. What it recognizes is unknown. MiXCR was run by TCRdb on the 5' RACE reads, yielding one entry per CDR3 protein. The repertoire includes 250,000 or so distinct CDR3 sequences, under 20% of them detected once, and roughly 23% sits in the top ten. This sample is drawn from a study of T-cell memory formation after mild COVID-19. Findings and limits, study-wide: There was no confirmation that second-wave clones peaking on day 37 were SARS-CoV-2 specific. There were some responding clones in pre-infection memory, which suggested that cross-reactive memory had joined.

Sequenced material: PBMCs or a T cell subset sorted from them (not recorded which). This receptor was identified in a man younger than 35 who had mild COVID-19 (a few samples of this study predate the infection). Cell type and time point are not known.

This chain's CDR3 is CATSDFGTSGVDTQYF. In nucleotides, the CDR3 is TGTGCCACCAGTGATTTCGGGACTAGCGGAGTAGATACGCAGTATTTT. The V gene is TRBV24-1, the J gene TRBJ2-3, with 11 bases fitting TRBD2. After removal of 1 base from V and 5 bases from J, the junction contained 4 bases not matched to a gene. Per the germline V gene, CDR1 is KGHDR and CDR2 is SFDVKD. The CDR3 consists of 16 residues.